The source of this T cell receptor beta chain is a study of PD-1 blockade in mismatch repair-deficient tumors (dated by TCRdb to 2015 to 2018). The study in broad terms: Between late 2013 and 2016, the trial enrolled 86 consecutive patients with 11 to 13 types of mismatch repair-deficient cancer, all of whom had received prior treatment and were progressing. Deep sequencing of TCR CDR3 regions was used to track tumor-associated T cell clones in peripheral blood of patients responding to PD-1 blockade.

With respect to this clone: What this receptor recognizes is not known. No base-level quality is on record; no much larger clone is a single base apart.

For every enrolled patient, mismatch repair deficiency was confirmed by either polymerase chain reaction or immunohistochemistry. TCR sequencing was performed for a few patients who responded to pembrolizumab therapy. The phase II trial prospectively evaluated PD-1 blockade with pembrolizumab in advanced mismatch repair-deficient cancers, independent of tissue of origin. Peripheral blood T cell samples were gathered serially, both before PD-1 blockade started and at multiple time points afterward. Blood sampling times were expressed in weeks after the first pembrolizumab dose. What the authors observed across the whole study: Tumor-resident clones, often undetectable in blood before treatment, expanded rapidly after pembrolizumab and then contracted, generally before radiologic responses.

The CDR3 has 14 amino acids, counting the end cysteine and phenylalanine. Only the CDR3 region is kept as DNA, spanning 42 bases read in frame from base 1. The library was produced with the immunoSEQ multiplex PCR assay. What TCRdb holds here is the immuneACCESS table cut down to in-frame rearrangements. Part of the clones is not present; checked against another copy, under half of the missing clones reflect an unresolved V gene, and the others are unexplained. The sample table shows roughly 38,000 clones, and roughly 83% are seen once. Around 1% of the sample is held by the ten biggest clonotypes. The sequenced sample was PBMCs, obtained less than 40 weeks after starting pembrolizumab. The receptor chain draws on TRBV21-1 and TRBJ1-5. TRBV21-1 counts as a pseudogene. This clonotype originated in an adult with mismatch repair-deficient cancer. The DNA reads TGTGCCAGCAGCAAAGTTAGTAGCAATCAGCCCCAGCATTTT. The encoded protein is CASSKVSSNQPQHF.